The following is a T cell receptor (beta chain) sequence with its context. The antigen remains undetermined. The CDR3 runs 15 residues. The germline CDR1 and CDR2 sequences are SGHRS and YFSETQ. The V segment lost 4 bases and the J segment 8 bases; nucleotides outside the gene matches: 9. This sample stems from a study of T-cell reconstitution after alpha-beta-depleted transplantation in children. The TCRbeta library incorporated unique molecular identifiers. One entry per CDR3 protein, called by TCRdb with MiXCR from the PCR reads. The sample includes 300,000 to 350,000 distinct CDR3 sequences, approximately 20% seen only once; the top ten take about a tenth. Study-level points and caveats: Among T cells one year after transplant, newly produced cells accounted for most counts and diversity. Alpha-beta T cells about two months after transplant reportedly derived from several hundred expanded graft clones.

This receptor was obtained from a male patient younger than 18 who had a stem cell transplant for acute lymphoblastic leukemia, so the T cells may come from the graft donor. The J gene is TRBJ2-5, the V gene TRBV5-1, with 12 bases fitting TRBD1. The sample consisted of PBMCs, mostly from graft donor cells, taken 180 days after TCRalphabeta/CD19-depleted stem cell transplant. The CDR3 loop reads CASSAGGTGGETQYF. The CDR3 DNA sequence: TGCGCCAGCAGCGCTGGAGGGACAGGGGGCGAAACCCAGTACTTC.